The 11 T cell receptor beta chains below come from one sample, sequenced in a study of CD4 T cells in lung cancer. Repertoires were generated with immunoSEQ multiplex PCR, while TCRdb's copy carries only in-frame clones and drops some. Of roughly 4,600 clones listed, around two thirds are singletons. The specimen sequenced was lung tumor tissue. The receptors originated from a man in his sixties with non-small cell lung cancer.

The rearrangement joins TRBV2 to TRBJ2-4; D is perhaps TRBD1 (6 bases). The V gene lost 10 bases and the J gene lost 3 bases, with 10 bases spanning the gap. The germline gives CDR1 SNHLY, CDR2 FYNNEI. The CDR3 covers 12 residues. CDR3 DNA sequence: TGTGCCATCCAAGGGGGCAAAAACATTCAGTACTTC. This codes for CAIQGGKNIQYF.

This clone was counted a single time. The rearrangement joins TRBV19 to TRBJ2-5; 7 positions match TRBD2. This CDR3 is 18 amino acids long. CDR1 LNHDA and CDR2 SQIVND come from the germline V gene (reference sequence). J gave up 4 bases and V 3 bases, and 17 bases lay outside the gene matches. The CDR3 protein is CASSIFASGATLRETQYF. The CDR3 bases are TGTGCCAGTAGTATTTTTGCGAGCGGGGCTACCCTTCGAGAGACCCAGTACTTC.

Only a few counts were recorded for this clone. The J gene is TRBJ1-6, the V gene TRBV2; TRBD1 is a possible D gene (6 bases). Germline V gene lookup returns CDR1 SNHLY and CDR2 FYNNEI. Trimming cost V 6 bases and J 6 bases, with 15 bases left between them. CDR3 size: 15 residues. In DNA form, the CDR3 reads TGTGCCAGCAGCGAACAGGGTTTGATTAATTCACCCCTCCACTTT. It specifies CASSEQGLINSPLHF.

The CDR3 loop is CSVVLAGYNEQFF. CDR3 DNA: TGCAGCGTTGTTTTAGCGGGTTACAATGAGCAGTTCTTC. The chain is built from TRBV29-1 and TRBJ2-1; 7 nucleotides agree with TRBD2. Losses at the gene ends were 4 bases for V and 4 bases for J; bases not matched to a gene: 4. CDR3 length: 13 amino acids. Germline V gives CDR1 SQVTM, CDR2 ANQGSEA.

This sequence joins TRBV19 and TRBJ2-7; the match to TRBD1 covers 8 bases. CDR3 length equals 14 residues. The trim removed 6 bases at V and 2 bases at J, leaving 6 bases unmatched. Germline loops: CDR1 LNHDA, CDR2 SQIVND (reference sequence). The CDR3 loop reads CASSLLQGAYEQYF. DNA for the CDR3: TGTGCCAGTAGCTTACTACAGGGGGCCTACGAGCAGTACTTC.

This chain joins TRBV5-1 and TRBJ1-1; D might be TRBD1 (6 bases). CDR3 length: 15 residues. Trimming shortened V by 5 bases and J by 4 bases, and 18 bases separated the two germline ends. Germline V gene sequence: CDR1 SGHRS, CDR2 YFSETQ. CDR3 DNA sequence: TGCGCCAGCAGTAAAAACAGGGTGAGATCCACTGAAGCTTTCTTT. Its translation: CASSKNRVRSTEAFF.

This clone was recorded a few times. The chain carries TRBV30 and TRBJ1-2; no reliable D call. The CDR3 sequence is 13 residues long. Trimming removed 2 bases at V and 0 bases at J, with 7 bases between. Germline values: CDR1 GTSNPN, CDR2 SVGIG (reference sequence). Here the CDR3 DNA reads TGTGCCTGGAGTTTAGACTCTAACTATGGCTACACCTTC. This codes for CAWSLDSNYGYTF. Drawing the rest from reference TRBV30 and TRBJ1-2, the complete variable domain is SQTIHQWPATLVQPVGSPLSLECTVEGTSNPNLYWYRQAAGRGLQLLFYSVGIGQISSEVPQNLSASRPQDRQFILSSKKLLLSDSGFYLCAWSLDSNYGYTFGSGTRLTVV.

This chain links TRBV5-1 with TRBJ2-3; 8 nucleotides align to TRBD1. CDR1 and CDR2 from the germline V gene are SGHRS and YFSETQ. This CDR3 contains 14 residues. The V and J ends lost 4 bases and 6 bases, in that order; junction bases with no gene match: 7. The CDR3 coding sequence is TGCGCCAGCAGCATTGGACAGGGCGGCGATACGCAGTATTTT. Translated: CASSIGQGGDTQYF.

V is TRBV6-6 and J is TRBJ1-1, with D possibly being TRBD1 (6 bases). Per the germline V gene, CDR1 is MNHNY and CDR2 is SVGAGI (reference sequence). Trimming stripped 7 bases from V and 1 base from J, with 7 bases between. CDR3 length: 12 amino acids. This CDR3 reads CASTGANTEAFF. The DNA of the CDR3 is TGTGCCAGCACAGGGGCGAACACTGAAGCTTTCTTT.

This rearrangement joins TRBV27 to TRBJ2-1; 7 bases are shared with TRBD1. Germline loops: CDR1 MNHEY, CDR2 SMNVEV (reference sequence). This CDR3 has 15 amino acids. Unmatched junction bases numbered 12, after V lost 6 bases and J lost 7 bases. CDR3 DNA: TGTGCCAGCAGCCGAACCACGACAGGGCTGAATGAGCAGTTCTTC. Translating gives CASSRTTTGLNEQFF.

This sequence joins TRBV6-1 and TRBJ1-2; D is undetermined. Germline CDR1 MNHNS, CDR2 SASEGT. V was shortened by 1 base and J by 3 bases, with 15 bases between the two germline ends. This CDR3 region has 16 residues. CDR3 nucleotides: TGTGCCAGCAGTGAAGATCCGTACGGCGGATACTATGGCTACACCTTC. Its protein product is CASSEDPYGGYYGYTF.